Below, 29 T cell receptor beta chains from the same sample are listed, as sequenced in a study of T cell responses to AZD1222 COVID-19 vaccine. This table comes from immunoSEQ multiplex PCR, and its TCRdb copy is limited to in-frame clones, with some not included. Among tens of thousands of clones listed, about 88% were seen once. The starting material was peripheral blood, obtained on day 0 of AZD1222 vaccination. These receptors were obtained from an adult in good health.

The chain combines TRBV7-8 with TRBJ2-3; possible D gene TRBD2, 6 bases. This CDR3 has 14 residues. CDR1 is SGHVS, CDR2 FQNEAQ, per germline. V was clipped by 10 bases and J by 0 bases, with 14 bases between them. The CDR3 is CATTRGTSTDTQYF. The CDR3 bases are TGTGCCACCACACGTGGGACTAGCACAGATACGCAGTATTTT.

The chain recombines TRBV5-4 with TRBJ1-3; TRBD1 might be the D (6 bases). V dropped 2 bases and J dropped 4 bases, with 19 bases sitting between them. Looked up from germline, CDR1 is SGHNT and CDR2 is YYREEE (reference sequence). The CDR3 is made up of 17 amino acids. CDR3 DNA sequence: TGTGCCAGCAGCTTTGGGGGCTTGGGCGCGGCAGGAAACACCATATATTTT. Translation gives CASSFGGLGAAGNTIYF.

In this sample, this clone turned up a few times. The gene calls are TRBV7-8 and TRBJ1-3, with D possibly being TRBD1 (5 bases). The V gene lost 4 bases and the J gene lost 0 bases, with 13 bases spanning the gap. Per germline, CDR1 SGHVS and CDR2 FQNEAQ. The CDR3 is 16 residues long. CDR3 loop: CASSSPGASSGNTIYF. DNA of the CDR3: TGTGCCAGCAGCTCCCCCGGGGCGAGCTCTGGAAACACCATATATTTT.

The rearrangement joins TRBV6-6 to TRBJ1-4, with a weak D call TRBD1 (6 bases). V shed 6 bases and J shed 3 bases, with 11 bases lying between them. The CDR3 contains 14 residues. The germline V gene encodes CDR1 MNHNY and CDR2 SVGAGI (reference sequence). DNA for the CDR3: TGTGCCAGCAGCCCTAGGGGGGCTAATGAAAAACTGTTTTTT. Translating it yields CASSPRGANEKLFF.

The chain carries TRBV2 and TRBJ2-5, with D unresolved. The CDR3 is 12 amino acids. Trimming removed 7 bases at V and 5 bases at J, with 11 bases between. Germline V lookup: CDR1 SNHLY, CDR2 FYNNEI. DNA for the CDR3: TGTGCCAGCATGTTGGTCCGGGAGACCCAGTACTTC. Translated: CASMLVRETQYF.

The chain couples TRBV7-9 to TRBJ2-7; D call uncertain. Germline-derived CDR1 and CDR2 are SEHNR and FQNEAQ (reference sequence). Trimming shortened V by 4 bases and J by 4 bases, and 17 bases separated the two germline ends. CDR3 length equals 15 residues. The CDR3 DNA sequence: TGTGCCAGCAGCTCGGACGAGCCGGTACCGTACGAGCAGTACTTC. This codes for CASSSDEPVPYEQYF.

The chain couples TRBV6-2 or TRBV6-3 to TRBJ2-1, with unresolved D. The CDR3 has 12 residues. V lost 6 bases, J lost 7 bases, and 10 bases lay in between. From germline, CDR1 is MNHEY and CDR2 SVGEGT. The CDR3 is CASSRSQNEQFF. CDR3 nucleotides: TGTGCCAGCAGCCGGAGCCAAAATGAGCAGTTCTTC.

V gene TRBV5-6 combines with J gene TRBJ2-5, with 8 nucleotides matching TRBD2. Per germline, CDR1 SGHDT and CDR2 YYEEEE. Losses at the gene ends were 5 bases for V and 6 bases for J; bases not matched to a gene: 9. This CDR3 contains 14 residues. The CDR3 region is CASSQVGGEKTQYF. The CDR3 region has the DNA TGTGCCAGCAGTCAGGTCGGGGGGGAAAAGACCCAGTACTTC.

The rearrangement links TRBV11-3 to TRBJ1-6; no clear D gene. The CDR3 extends over 13 amino acids. Trimming stripped 0 bases from V and 5 bases from J, with 2 bases between. CDR1 is SGHNT, CDR2 YENEEA, per germline. Here the CDR3 reads CASSLDDNSPLHF. CDR3 DNA sequence: TGTGCCAGCAGCTTAGATGATAATTCACCCCTCCACTTT.

This clone occurred once. J is TRBJ2-2 and V is TRBV7-2, with unresolved D. This CDR3 contains 12 residues. V lost 7 bases and J lost 5, with 8 bases in between. CDR1 is SGHTA, CDR2 FQGNSA, per germline. The CDR3 spells CASNWRTGELFF. The CDR3 DNA is TGTGCCAGCAATTGGCGGACCGGGGAGCTGTTTTTT. Filled out from reference TRBV7-2 and TRBJ2-2, the complete variable domain reads GAGVSQSPSNKVTEKGKDVELRCDPISGHTALYWYRQSLGQGLEFLIYFQGNSAPDKSGLPSDRFSAERTGGSVSTLTIQRTQQEDSAVYLCASNWRTGELFFGEGSRLTVL.

V is TRBV12-3 or TRBV12-4 and J is TRBJ1-1; D not resolved. This CDR3 has 12 residues. V gave up 4 bases and J gave up 5 bases, with 8 bases separating them. CDR3 nucleotides: TGTGCCAGCAGTTCCTATGGGACTGAAGCTTTCTTT. Translation gives CASSSYGTEAFF.

The chain links TRBV7-8 to TRBJ2-7, with D possibly TRBD2 on 5 matching bases. The CDR3 extends over 15 amino acids. The germline CDR1 and CDR2 sequences are SGHVS and FQNEAQ. Trimming stripped 1 base from V and 2 bases from J, with 12 bases between. The CDR3 reads CASSLGLASPYEQYF. Here the CDR3 DNA reads TGTGCCAGCAGCTTAGGTCTAGCCAGCCCCTACGAGCAGTACTTC. The full variable domain, rest sourced from reference TRBV7-8 and TRBJ2-7, is GAGVSQSPRYKVAKRGQDVALRCDPISGHVSLFWYQQALGQGPEFLTYFQNEAQLDKSGLPSDRFFAERPEGSVSTLKIQRTQQEDSAVYLCASSLGLASPYEQYFGPGTRLTVT.

The chain employs TRBV6-9 and TRBJ1-3, with D maybe TRBD1 (5 bases). The CDR3 consists of 15 residues. The V end lost 4 bases, the J end lost 0 bases, and 10 bases lay between the germline ends. Per germline, CDR1 MNHGY and CDR2 SVAAGI. The DNA for the CDR3 is TGTGCCAGCAGTTCTACAGGATACTCTGGAAACACCATATATTTT. This translates into CASSSTGYSGNTIYF.

This chain joins TRBV5-4 and TRBJ1-1; tentatively, D is TRBD1 (6 bases). The germline V gene has CDR1 SGHNT and CDR2 YYREEE (reference sequence). The CDR3 length is 13 residues. The V gene lost 4 bases and the J gene lost 5 bases, with 12 bases spanning the gap. Written as DNA, the CDR3 is TGTGCCAGCAGCGATGGGGGCAGAACTGAAGCTTTCTTT. Its protein is CASSDGGRTEAFF.

The chain carries TRBV2 and TRBJ2-7; 7 bases are a match to TRBD1. CDR1 SNHLY and CDR2 FYNNEI come from the germline V gene. This CDR3 contains 13 residues. V gave up 6 bases and J gave up 3 bases; unmatched junction bases: 5. Here the CDR3 DNA reads TGTGCCAGCAGCATGACAGGGTTCTACGAGCAGTACTTC. Its protein product is CASSMTGFYEQYF.

The rearrangement uses TRBV21-1 and TRBJ1-5; the table's D call TRBD1 went unverified against the DNA. TRBV21-1 is deemed a pseudogene. The CDR3 sequence is 16 residues long. CDR3 region: CASSKGTGHGAQPQHF. As DNA, the CDR3 is TGTGCCAGCAGCAAAGGTACGGGACATGGGGCCCAGCCCCAGCATTTT.

The V and J genes are TRBV5-6 and TRBJ1-1; D ambiguous. The CDR3 extends over 17 amino acids. V shed 0 bases and J shed 6 bases, with 21 bases lying between them. Germline CDR1 and CDR2: SGHDT and YYEEEE. CDR3 loop: CASSLEGLQDFYSEAFF. As DNA, the CDR3 is TGTGCCAGCAGCTTGGAAGGCTTGCAGGATTTCTATTCTGAAGCTTTCTTT.

The rearrangement links TRBV19 to TRBJ1-2; 7 bases line up with TRBD1. This CDR3 spans 14 amino acids. Unmatched junction bases numbered 13, after V lost 9 bases and J lost 6 bases. CDR1 is LNHDA and CDR2 is SQIVND in the germline V gene (reference sequence). The CDR3 DNA sequence: TGTGCCAGCCTTCCCCCCCACAGGGGCGATGGCTACACCTTC. Its protein is CASLPPHRGDGYTF.

J is TRBJ2-5 and V is TRBV30; 9 nucleotides match TRBD1. Trimming cost V 3 bases and J 0 bases; bases outside gene matches: 14. The CDR3 runs to 18 residues. CDR1 and CDR2 (germline): GTSNPN, SVGIG (reference sequence). CDR3 sequence: CAWSFDRGVWVYQETQYF. Here the CDR3 DNA reads TGTGCCTGGAGCTTTGACAGGGGGGTGTGGGTGTACCAAGAGACCCAGTACTTC. Full variable domain (missing parts from reference TRBV30 and TRBJ2-5): SQTIHQWPATLVQPVGSPLSLECTVEGTSNPNLYWYRQAAGRGLQLLFYSVGIGQISSEVPQNLSASRPQDRQFILSSKKLLLSDSGFYLCAWSFDRGVWVYQETQYFGPGTRLLVL.

The rearrangement joins TRBV6-5 to TRBJ2-5; D uncertain. Germline CDR1 reads MNHEY; CDR2 reads SVGAGI. The ends were cut back, 5 bases at V and 5 bases at J, with 12 bases in the middle. This CDR3 contains 13 residues. CDR3 sequence (DNA): TGTGCCAGCAGTACACCGTCAGCGGAGACCCAGTACTTC. Translated: CASSTPSAETQYF.

The CDR3: CASSKVPGGHYNEQFF. In DNA, the CDR3 is TGTGCCAGCAGCAAAGTGCCTGGGGGCCACTACAATGAGCAGTTCTTC. The V call is TRBV21-1, the J call TRBJ2-1; TRBD1 is the table's D call, not checked against the DNA. TRBV21-1 constitutes a pseudogene. The CDR3 covers 16 residues.

This chain uses TRBV2 with TRBJ1-1; 8 nucleotides match TRBD1. Germline V gene sequence: CDR1 SNHLY, CDR2 FYNNEI. The CDR3 loop spans 14 amino acids. Trimming took 6 bases from V and 4 from J; bases not matched to a gene: 7. CDR3 region: CASRLTGDGTEAFF. In nucleotides, the CDR3 is TGTGCCAGCAGACTGACAGGGGACGGCACTGAAGCTTTCTTT.

The V gene is TRBV5-5, the J gene TRBJ1-3, with TRBD1 as a possible D gene (5 bases). The germline V gene encodes CDR1 SGHKS and CDR2 YYEKEE (reference sequence). V was pared by 4 bases and J by 0 bases, with 17 bases between. CDR3 size: 17 residues. The CDR3 spells CASSLDSRVFSGNTIYF. In nucleotides, the CDR3 is TGTGCCAGCAGCCTCGACAGCCGTGTATTCTCTGGAAACACCATATATTTT.

In DNA form, the CDR3 reads TGCGCCAGCAGCTCCCGGACAGGGGAGAAAGAGACCCAGTACTTC. This encodes CASSSRTGEKETQYF. The V call is TRBV5-1, the J call TRBJ2-5, with TRBD1 matching 9 bases. Per germline, CDR1 SGHRS and CDR2 YFSETQ. The J segment lost 3 bases and the V segment lost 3 bases, leaving 6 bases of the junction unmatched. The CDR3 length is 15 residues.

The chain couples TRBV6-1 to TRBJ1-2; D call uncertain. The CDR3 consists of 14 residues. In germline, CDR1 is MNHNS, CDR2 SASEGT. Trimming removed 5 bases from V and 4 bases from J, with 14 bases in between. For the CDR3, the DNA is TGTGCCAGCAGTTCCCACGACGGCGGCTATGGCTACACCTTC. Protein sequence: CASSSHDGGYGYTF.

The V gene is TRBV19, the J gene TRBJ1-2, with a weak D call TRBD1 (6 bases). This CDR3 comprises 16 residues. V lost 5 bases, J lost 7 bases, and 23 bases lay in between. CDR1 and CDR2 (germline): LNHDA, SQIVND (reference sequence). The CDR3 DNA sequence: TGTGCCAGTAGTCGCGAGGGTTCCCCAGCGGGGGCTGGCTACACCTTC. This sequence encodes CASSREGSPAGAGYTF. The whole variable domain, filled in from reference TRBV19 and TRBJ1-2, reads DGGITQSPKYLFRKEGQNVTLSCEQNLNHDAMYWYRQDPGQGLRLIYYSQIVNDFQKGDIAEGYSVSREKKESFPLTVTSAQKNPTAFYLCASSREGSPAGAGYTFGSGTRLTVV.

The chain links TRBV3-1 (or the pseudogene TRBV3-2) to TRBJ1-1; D ambiguous. Germline lookup yields CDR1 LGHDT and CDR2 YNNKEL (reference sequence). The V end lost 0 bases, the J end lost 0 bases, and 2 bases lay between the germline ends. The CDR3 runs 13 residues. CDR3 sequence reads: CASSQDLNTEAFF. CDR3 coding DNA: TGTGCCAGCAGCCAAGATCTGAACACTGAAGCTTTCTTT.

This chain joins TRBV7-9 and TRBJ2-7; TRBD1 aligns across 8 bases. The CDR3 contains 13 residues. With V trimmed by 8 bases and J by 2 bases, 5 bases remained unmatched. Per germline, CDR1 SEHNR and CDR2 FQNEAQ (reference sequence). CDR3 protein: CASDTGGTYEQYF. The CDR3, as DNA: TGTGCCAGCGACACAGGGGGAACCTACGAGCAGTACTTC.

V gene TRBV18 combines with J gene TRBJ2-3; no clear D gene. CDR3 length equals 14 residues. V lost 5 bases and J 1 base, leaving 10 bases between the germline ends. Germline lookup yields CDR1 KGHSH and CDR2 LQKENI. This CDR3 reads CASSIVRGTDTQYF. In DNA form, the CDR3 reads TGTGCCAGCTCAATCGTCCGCGGCACAGATACGCAGTATTTT.